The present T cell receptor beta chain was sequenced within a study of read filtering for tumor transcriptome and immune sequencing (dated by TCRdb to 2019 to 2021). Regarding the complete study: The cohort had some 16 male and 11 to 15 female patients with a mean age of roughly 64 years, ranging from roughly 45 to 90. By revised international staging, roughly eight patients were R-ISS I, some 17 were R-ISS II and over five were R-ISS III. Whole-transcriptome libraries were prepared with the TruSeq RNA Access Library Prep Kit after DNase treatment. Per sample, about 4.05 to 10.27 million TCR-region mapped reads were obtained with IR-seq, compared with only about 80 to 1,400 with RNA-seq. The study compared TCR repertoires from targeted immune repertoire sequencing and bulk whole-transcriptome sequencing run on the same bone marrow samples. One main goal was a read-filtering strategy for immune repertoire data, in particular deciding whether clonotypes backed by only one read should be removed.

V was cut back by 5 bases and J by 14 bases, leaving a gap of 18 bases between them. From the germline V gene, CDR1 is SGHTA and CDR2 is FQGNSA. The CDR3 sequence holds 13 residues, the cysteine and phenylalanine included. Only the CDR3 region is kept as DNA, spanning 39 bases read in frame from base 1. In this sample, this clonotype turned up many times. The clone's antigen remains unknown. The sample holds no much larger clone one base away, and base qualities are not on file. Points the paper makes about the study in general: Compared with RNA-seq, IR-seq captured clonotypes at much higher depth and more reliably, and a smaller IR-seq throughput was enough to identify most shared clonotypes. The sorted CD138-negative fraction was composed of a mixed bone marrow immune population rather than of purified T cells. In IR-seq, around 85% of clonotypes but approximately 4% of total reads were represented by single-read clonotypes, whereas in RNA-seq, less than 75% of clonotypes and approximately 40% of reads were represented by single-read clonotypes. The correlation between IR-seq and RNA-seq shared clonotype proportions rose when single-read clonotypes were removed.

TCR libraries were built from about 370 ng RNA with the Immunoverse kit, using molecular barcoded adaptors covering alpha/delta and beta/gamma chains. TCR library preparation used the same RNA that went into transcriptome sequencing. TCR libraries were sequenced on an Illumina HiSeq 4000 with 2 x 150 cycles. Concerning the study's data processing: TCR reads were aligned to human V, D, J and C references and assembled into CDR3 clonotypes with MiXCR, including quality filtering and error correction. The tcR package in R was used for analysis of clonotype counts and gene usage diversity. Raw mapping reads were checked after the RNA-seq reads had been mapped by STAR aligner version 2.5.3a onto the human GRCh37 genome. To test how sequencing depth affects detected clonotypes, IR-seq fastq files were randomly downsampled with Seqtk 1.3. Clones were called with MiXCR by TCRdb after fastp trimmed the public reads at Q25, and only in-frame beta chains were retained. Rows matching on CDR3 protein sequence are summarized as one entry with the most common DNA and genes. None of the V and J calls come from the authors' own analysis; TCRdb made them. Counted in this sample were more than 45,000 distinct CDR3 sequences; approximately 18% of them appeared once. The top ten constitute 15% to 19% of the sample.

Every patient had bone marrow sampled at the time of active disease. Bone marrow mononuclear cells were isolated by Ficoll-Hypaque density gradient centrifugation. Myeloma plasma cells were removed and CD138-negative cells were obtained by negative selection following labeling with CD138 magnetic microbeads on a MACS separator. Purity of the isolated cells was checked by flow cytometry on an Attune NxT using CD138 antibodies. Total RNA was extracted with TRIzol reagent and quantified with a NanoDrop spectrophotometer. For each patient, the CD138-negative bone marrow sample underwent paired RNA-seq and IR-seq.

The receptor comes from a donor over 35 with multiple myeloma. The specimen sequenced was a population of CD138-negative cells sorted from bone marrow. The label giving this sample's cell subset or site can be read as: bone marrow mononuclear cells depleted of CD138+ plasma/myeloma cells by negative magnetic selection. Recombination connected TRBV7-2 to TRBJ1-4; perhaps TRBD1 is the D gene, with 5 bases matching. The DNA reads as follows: TGTGCCAGCAGCCGCGATCCGGGGGGTAGTCTGTTTTTT. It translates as CASSRDPGGSLFF.